This entry lists 28 T cell receptor beta chains sequenced from one sample in a study of OX40 agonist ivuxolimab in advanced cancers. Data came from immunoSEQ multiplex PCR; TCRdb stores just in-frame clones and leaves some out. The sample lists some 100,000 clones; around 91% were seen once. The material was CD4+ or CD8+ T cells sorted from blood, obtained in a trial of the OX40 agonist ivuxolimab. The receptors come from an adult with an advanced solid tumor such as melanoma, head and neck, liver or kidney cancer.

The rearrangement joins TRBV9 to TRBJ1-4; maybe TRBD1 (5 bases). The germline CDR1 and CDR2 sequences are SGDLS and YYNGEE. The CDR3 totals 15 residues. The V end was cut by 3 bases, the J end by 8 bases, with 17 bases between. The CDR3 loop reads CASSAGGEKGEKLFF. In DNA, the CDR3 is TGTGCCAGCAGCGCCGGGGGTGAGAAAGGGGAAAAACTGTTTTTT.

The gene calls are TRBV9 and TRBJ1-4; a possible D gene is TRBD1 (6 bases). CDR3 length equals 13 residues. V dropped 3 bases and J dropped 8 bases, with 11 bases sitting between them. Germline values: CDR1 SGDLS, CDR2 YYNGEE. The CDR3 loop is CASSGGGTEKLFF. CDR3 nucleotide sequence: TGTGCCAGCAGCGGAGGGGGGACAGAAAAACTGTTTTTT. Full variable domain (missing parts from reference TRBV9 and TRBJ1-4): DSGVTQTPKHLITATGQRVTLRCSPRSGDLSVYWYQQSLDQGLQFLIQYYNGEERAKGNILERFSAQQFPDLHSELNLSSLELGDSALYFCASSGGGTEKLFFGSGTQLSVL.

The J gene is TRBJ1-4, the V gene TRBV6-1; D possibly corresponds to TRBD1 (6 bases). CDR1 and CDR2 (germline): MNHNS, SASEGT. V lost 8 bases, J lost 0 bases, and 7 bases lay in between. The CDR3 runs to 13 residues. Here the CDR3 reads CASSGATNEKLFF. CDR3 nucleotide sequence: TGTGCCAGCTCAGGGGCAACTAATGAAAAACTGTTTTTT.

The rearrangement links TRBV11-2 to TRBJ2-6; maybe TRBD1 (6 bases). This CDR3 spans 15 amino acids. Germline assignment: CDR1 SGHAT and CDR2 FQNNGV. Trimming left V 6 bases short and J 4 bases short, with 13 bases between. The CDR3 here is CASSLQGQGANVLTF. DNA for the CDR3: TGTGCCAGCAGTTTACAGGGTCAGGGGGCCAACGTCCTGACTTTC.

This clone has only one observation. The chain combines TRBV5-4 with TRBJ2-1, with a possible D match to TRBD2 (6 bases). Germline values: CDR1 SGHNT, CDR2 YYREEE (reference sequence). This CDR3 is 15 amino acids long. Trimming removed 2 bases at V and 5 bases at J, with 14 bases between. The CDR3 is CASSFLGRVNNEQFF. CDR3 nucleotides: TGTGCCAGCAGCTTTCTCGGGAGAGTTAACAATGAGCAGTTCTTC.

This chain connects TRBV28 to TRBJ2-1; D gene ambiguous. CDR3 length equals 16 residues. Germline CDR1 MDHEN, CDR2 SYDVKM. V lost 5 bases and J lost 5, with 19 bases in between. The chain's CDR3 is CASSTSLVPTNNEQFF. The CDR3 region has the DNA TGTGCCAGCAGTACATCGTTGGTACCTACGAACAATGAGCAGTTCTTC. The whole variable domain, remainder taken from reference TRBV28 and TRBJ2-1, is DVKVTQSSRYLVKRTGEKVFLECVQDMDHENMFWYRQDPGLGLRLIYFSYDVKMKEKGDIPEGYSVSREKKERFSLILESASTNQTSMYLCASSTSLVPTNNEQFFGPGTRLTVL.

The chain combines TRBV7-3 with TRBJ2-4; 9 bases line up with TRBD2. This CDR3 region has 21 residues. Losses at the gene ends were 3 bases for V and 0 bases for J; bases not matched to a gene: 18. The germline CDR1 and CDR2 sequences are SGHTA and FQGTGA. DNA for the CDR3: TGTGCCAGCAGCTTTGTCGGGGCAGCGGGAGGATCGGAACTAGCCAAAAACATTCAGTACTTC. This encodes CASSFVGAAGGSELAKNIQYF.

This rearrangement joins TRBV21-1 to TRBJ1-2; the table calls TRBD1, which could not be checked here. TRBV21-1 is annotated as a pseudogene. CDR3 length equals 14 residues. The CDR3 reads CASSKGTANYGYTF. The DNA for the CDR3 is TGTGCCAGCAGCAAAGGGACAGCGAACTATGGCTACACCTTC.

This sequence joins TRBV11-3 and TRBJ2-5; tentatively, D is TRBD2 (8 bases). V lost 2 bases, J lost 5 bases, and 21 bases lay in between. CDR1 is SGHNT, CDR2 YENEEA, per germline. The CDR3 consists of 17 residues. CDR3 sequence (DNA): TGTGCCAGCAGCTTAAGGGGGCACCCGGGAGGGTTCGAGACCCAGTACTTC. It codes for CASSLRGHPGGFETQYF.

The V call is TRBV7-3, the J call TRBJ2-1; D call uncertain. V lost 1 base, J lost 9 bases, and 13 bases lay in between. Germline V gene data show CDR1 as SGHTA and CDR2 as FQGTGA. The CDR3 covers 14 residues. The CDR3 here is CASSLRSEPREQFF. The CDR3 DNA reads TGTGCCAGCAGCTTAAGGTCGGAGCCACGTGAGCAGTTCTTC.

This chain connects TRBV6-1 to TRBJ1-4; D gene ambiguous. This CDR3 is built from 15 residues. The V gene's germline CDR1 is MNHNS and CDR2 SASEGT. V lost 5 bases and J lost 0, with 10 bases in between. For the CDR3, the DNA is TGTGCCAGCAGTCAATGGACTGCAACTAATGAAAAACTGTTTTTT. It yields the protein CASSQWTATNEKLFF.

The rearrangement joins TRBV27 to TRBJ2-7, with D tentatively TRBD1 (6 bases). With 5 bases removed from V and 4 bases from J, the gap between germline ends came to 12 bases. The V gene's germline CDR1 is MNHEY and CDR2 SMNVEV (reference sequence). This CDR3 contains 13 residues. This CDR3 reads CASSGRGLYEQYF. DNA of the CDR3: TGTGCCAGCAGTGGCAGGGGATTATACGAGCAGTACTTC.

The genes are TRBV9 and TRBJ1-1; no clear D gene. Germline CDR1 SGDLS, CDR2 YYNGEE. Between the trimmed V and J ends, which lost 4 bases and 1 base, there was a span of 11 bases. This CDR3 is 14 amino acids long. CDR3 residues: CASSPQTQNTEAFF. The CDR3 bases are TGTGCCAGCAGCCCCCAGACACAGAACACTGAAGCTTTCTTT.

V and J are TRBV19 and TRBJ1-2; D is possibly TRBD1 (6 bases). Trimming pared 3 bases from V and 3 bases from J, leaving 14 bases between. Germline V gene data show CDR1 as LNHDA and CDR2 as SQIVND (reference sequence). The CDR3 has 15 residues. Written as DNA, the CDR3 is TGTGCCAGTAGTATGCAGGCGGGGGCTCACTATGGCTACACCTTC. Translating gives CASSMQAGAHYGYTF.

The rearrangement uses TRBV6-6 and TRBJ2-3, with no clear D. Germline CDR1 and CDR2: MNHNY and SVGAGI (reference sequence). CDR3 length equals 12 residues. V was shortened by 5 bases and J by 1 base, with 4 bases between the two germline ends. CDR3 DNA: TGTGCCAGCAGTACTGGCACAGATACGCAGTATTTT. As protein: CASSTGTDTQYF.

The J gene is TRBJ2-7, the V gene TRBV19; perhaps TRBD1 as D (5 bases). Trimming left V 3 bases short and J 4 bases short, with 13 bases between. CDR1 and CDR2 (germline): LNHDA, SQIVND (reference sequence). The CDR3 is 14 amino acids. CDR3 bases: TGTGCCAGTAGTATTGACAGTACGGCTTACGAGCAGTACTTC. Its protein is CASSIDSTAYEQYF.

The chain recombines TRBV6-5 with TRBJ1-2; the D is unclear. Per germline, CDR1 MNHEY and CDR2 SVGAGI. V lost 2 bases and J 8 bases, leaving 15 bases between the germline ends. The CDR3 has 14 amino acids. The CDR3 coding sequence is TGTGCCAGCAGTTACGCCGGGGATGATTGGGGCTACACCTTC. Protein product: CASSYAGDDWGYTF.

The chain employs TRBV5-5 and TRBJ2-5, with 7 bases matching TRBD2. Germline lookup yields CDR1 SGHKS and CDR2 YYEKEE (reference sequence). After removal of 5 bases from V and 0 bases from J, the junction contained 10 bases not matched to a gene. This CDR3 spans 16 amino acids. The DNA for the CDR3 is TGTGCCAGCAGGCTGGGAGGGACCGCGTACCAAGAGACCCAGTACTTC. Translation gives CASRLGGTAYQETQYF. The complete variable domain, with remaining parts taken from reference TRBV5-5 and TRBJ2-5, reads DAGVTQSPTHLIKTRGQQVTLRCSPISGHKSVSWYQQVLGQGPQFIFQYYEKEERGRGNFPDRFSARQFPNYSSELNVNALLLGDSALYLCASRLGGTAYQETQYFGPGTRLLVL.

The chain couples TRBV7-8 to TRBJ1-1; tentatively, D is TRBD1 (6 bases). Germline V gene sequence: CDR1 SGHVS, CDR2 FQNEAQ. There are 15 residues in the CDR3. V lost 1 base and J 1 base, leaving 10 bases between the germline ends. This chain's CDR3 is CASSLGGGRNTEAFF. CDR3 coding DNA: TGTGCCAGCAGCTTAGGGGGGGGCAGGAACACTGAAGCTTTCTTT.

The V call is TRBV7-2, the J call TRBJ1-1; a weak D match, TRBD1 (6 bases). The germline gives CDR1 SGHTA, CDR2 FQGNSA. The length of the CDR3 is 18 residues. Trimming pared 1 base from V and 0 bases from J, leaving 18 bases between. In DNA form, the CDR3 reads TGTGCCAGCAGCTTAGATTTAGGGACACAGCCAATGAACACTGAAGCTTTCTTT. Translated, it gives CASSLDLGTQPMNTEAFF.

The J gene is TRBJ1-3, the V gene TRBV30; D gene unclear. Germline CDR1 reads GTSNPN; CDR2 reads SVGIG (reference sequence). The CDR3 runs 16 residues. V lost 0 bases, J lost 0 bases, and 12 bases lay in between. The CDR3 sequence: CAWSVRAESSGNTIYF. The CDR3 DNA is TGTGCCTGGAGTGTACGCGCAGAAAGCTCTGGAAACACCATATATTTT. Filled out from reference TRBV30 and TRBJ1-3, the complete variable domain reads SQTIHQWPATLVQPVGSPLSLECTVEGTSNPNLYWYRQAAGRGLQLLFYSVGIGQISSEVPQNLSASRPQDRQFILSSKKLLLSDSGFYLCAWSVRAESSGNTIYFGEGSWLTVV.

This chain connects TRBV14 to TRBJ2-1; 12 bases line up with TRBD2. CDR3 size: 12 residues. J was trimmed by 16 bases and V by 6 bases; bases with no gene match: 7. Germline assignment: CDR1 SGHDN and CDR2 FVKESK. This chain's CDR3 is CASSLGLAGNFF. The CDR3 coding sequence is TGTGCCAGCAGTCTCGGACTAGCGGGAAATTTCTTC.

The chain has TRBV4-3 and TRBJ2-5, with 7 bases fitting TRBD1. The CDR3 extends over 16 amino acids. V lost 1 base to trimming and J lost 3 bases; unmatched junction nucleotides: 8. Per germline, CDR1 LGHNA and CDR2 YSLEER. CDR3 coding DNA: TGCGCCAGCAGCCAAGGACCCGGGACAGATAAAGAGACCCAGTACTTC. This sequence encodes CASSQGPGTDKETQYF.

The chain joins TRBV28 to TRBJ2-7; D is perhaps TRBD1 (5 bases). This CDR3 has 13 amino acids. V was shortened by 4 bases and J by 3 bases, with 10 bases between the two germline ends. In germline, CDR1 is MDHEN, CDR2 SYDVKM. The CDR3 loop reads CASSSGNLYEQYF. The CDR3 DNA reads TGTGCCAGCAGTTCAGGGAACCTCTACGAGCAGTACTTC.

The chain combines TRBV30 with TRBJ2-1; TRBD2 aligns across 12 bases. Germline V gene data show CDR1 as GTSNPN and CDR2 as SVGIG (reference sequence). Trimming cost V 5 bases and J 4 bases; bases outside gene matches: 18. This CDR3 is built from 19 residues. CDR3 nucleotide sequence: TGTGCCTGGTCCCGGGACAGGGCTCTAGCGGGAGGGCCTTACAATGAGCAGTTCTTC. It translates to CAWSRDRALAGGPYNEQFF.

J is TRBJ2-5 and V is TRBV9; the D is unclear. CDR3 length: 15 residues. V gave up 3 bases and J gave up 1 base, with 13 bases separating them. Germline CDR1 SGDLS, CDR2 YYNGEE. Written as DNA, the CDR3 is TGTGCCAGCAGCGCCCAAGGAACTTTCCAAGAGACCCAGTACTTC. Residues: CASSAQGTFQETQYF.

The chain couples TRBV7-9 to TRBJ2-2; TRBD2 matches at 9 bases. Germline CDR1 and CDR2: SEHNR and FQNEAQ (reference sequence). V shed 5 bases and J 1 base; nucleotides not matched to a gene: 5. The length of the CDR3 is 16 residues. The CDR3 region is CASSVRTSVNTGELFF. The DNA for the CDR3 is TGTGCCAGCAGCGTCCGGACTAGCGTGAACACCGGGGAGCTGTTTTTT. The full variable domain, completed using reference TRBV7-9 and TRBJ2-2, is DTGVSQNPRHKITKRGQNVTFRCDPISEHNRLYWYRQTLGQGPEFLTYFQNEAQLEKSRLLSDRFSAERPKGSFSTLEIQRTEQGDSAMYLCASSVRTSVNTGELFFGEGSRLTVL.

In this sample, this clone turned up once. This rearrangement joins TRBV19 to TRBJ1-5; 9 bases are shared with TRBD1. Germline CDR1 LNHDA, CDR2 SQIVND (reference sequence). The CDR3 is made up of 14 amino acids. Losses at the gene ends were 7 bases for V and 4 bases for J; bases not matched to a gene: 5. The CDR3 DNA reads TGTGCCAGTACCTCCGGGACAGGGAATCAGCCCCAGCATTTT. Translation gives CASTSGTGNQPQHF. The complete variable domain, with remaining parts taken from reference TRBV19 and TRBJ1-5, reads DGGITQSPKYLFRKEGQNVTLSCEQNLNHDAMYWYRQDPGQGLRLIYYSQIVNDFQKGDIAEGYSVSREKKESFPLTVTSAQKNPTAFYLCASTSGTGNQPQHFGDGTRLSIL.